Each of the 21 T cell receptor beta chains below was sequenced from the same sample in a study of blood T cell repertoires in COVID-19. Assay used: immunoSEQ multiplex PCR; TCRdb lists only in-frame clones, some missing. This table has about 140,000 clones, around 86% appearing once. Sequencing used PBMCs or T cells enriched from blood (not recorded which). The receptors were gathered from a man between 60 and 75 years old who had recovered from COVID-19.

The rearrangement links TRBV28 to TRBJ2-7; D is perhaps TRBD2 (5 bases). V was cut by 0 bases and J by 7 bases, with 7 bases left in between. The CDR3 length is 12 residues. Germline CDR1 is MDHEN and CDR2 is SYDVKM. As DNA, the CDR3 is TGTGCCAGCAGTTTATGGGAGGCGGAGCAGTACTTC. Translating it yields CASSLWEAEQYF.

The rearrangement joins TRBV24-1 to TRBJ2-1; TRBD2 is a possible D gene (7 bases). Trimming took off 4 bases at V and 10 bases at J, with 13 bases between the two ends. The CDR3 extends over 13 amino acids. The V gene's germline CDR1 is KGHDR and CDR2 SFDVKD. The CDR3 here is CATSDGGLEEQFF. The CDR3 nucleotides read TGTGCCACCAGTGACGGGGGGCTCGAAGAGCAGTTCTTC.

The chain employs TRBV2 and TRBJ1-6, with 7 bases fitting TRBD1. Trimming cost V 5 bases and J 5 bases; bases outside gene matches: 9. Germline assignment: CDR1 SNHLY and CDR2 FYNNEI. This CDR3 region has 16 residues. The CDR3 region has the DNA TGTGCCAGCAGTAGCCAGGGACAGTCCAATAATTCACCCCTCCACTTT. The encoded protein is CASSSQGQSNNSPLHF.

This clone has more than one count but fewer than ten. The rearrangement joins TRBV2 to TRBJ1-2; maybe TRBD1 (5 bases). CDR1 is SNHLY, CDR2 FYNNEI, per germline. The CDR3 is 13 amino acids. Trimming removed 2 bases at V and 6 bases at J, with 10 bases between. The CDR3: CASSERQGDGYTF. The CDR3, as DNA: TGTGCCAGCAGTGAACGGCAGGGTGATGGCTACACCTTC.

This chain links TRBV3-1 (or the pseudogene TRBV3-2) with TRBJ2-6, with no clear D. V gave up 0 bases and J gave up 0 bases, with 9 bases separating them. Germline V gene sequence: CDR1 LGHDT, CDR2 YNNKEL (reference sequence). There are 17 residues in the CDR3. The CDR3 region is CASSQDPSLSGANVLTF. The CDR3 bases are TGTGCCAGCAGCCAAGACCCGAGCCTCTCTGGGGCCAACGTCCTGACTTTC.

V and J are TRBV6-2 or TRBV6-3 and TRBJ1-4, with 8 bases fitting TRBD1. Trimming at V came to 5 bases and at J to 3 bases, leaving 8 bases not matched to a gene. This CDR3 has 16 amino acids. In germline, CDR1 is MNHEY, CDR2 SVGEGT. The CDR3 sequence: CASSPSWDRSNEKLFF. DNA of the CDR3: TGTGCCAGCAGTCCCTCTTGGGACAGGTCTAATGAAAAACTGTTTTTT.

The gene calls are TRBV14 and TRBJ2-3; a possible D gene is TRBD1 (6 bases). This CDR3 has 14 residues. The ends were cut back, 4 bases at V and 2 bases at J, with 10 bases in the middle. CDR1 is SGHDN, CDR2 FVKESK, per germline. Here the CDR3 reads CASSPDRPTDTQYF. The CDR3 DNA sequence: TGTGCCAGCAGCCCGGACAGACCCACAGATACGCAGTATTTT.

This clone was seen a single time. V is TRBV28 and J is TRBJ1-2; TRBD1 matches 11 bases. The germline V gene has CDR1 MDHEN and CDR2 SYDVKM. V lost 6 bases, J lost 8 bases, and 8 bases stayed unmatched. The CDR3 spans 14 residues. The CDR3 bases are TGTGCCAGCAGCTACGGACAGGGGGCAAGAGGCTACACCTTC. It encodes CASSYGQGARGYTF.

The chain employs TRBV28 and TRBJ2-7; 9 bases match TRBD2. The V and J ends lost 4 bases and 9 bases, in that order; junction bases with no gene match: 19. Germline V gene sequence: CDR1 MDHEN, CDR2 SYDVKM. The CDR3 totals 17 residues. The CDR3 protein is CASSSEGLAGRDMVQYF. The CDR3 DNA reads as TGTGCCAGCAGTTCCGAAGGCCTAGCGGGACGTGACATGGTGCAGTACTTC.

The CDR3 region has the DNA TGTGCCAGCAGTTTGGTGGGGCCGCGGGAGGAAAAACTGTTTTTT. This codes for CASSLVGPREEKLFF. The chain carries TRBV28 and TRBJ1-4; TRBD1 is a possible D gene (5 bases). Germline V gives CDR1 MDHEN, CDR2 SYDVKM. The CDR3 has 15 residues. Trimming stripped 3 bases from V and 8 bases from J, with 16 bases between. Complete variable domain (other parts from reference TRBV28 and TRBJ1-4): DVKVTQSSRYLVKRTGEKVFLECVQDMDHENMFWYRQDPGLGLRLIYFSYDVKMKEKGDIPEGYSVSREKKERFSLILESASTNQTSMYLCASSLVGPREEKLFFGSGTQLSVL.

The CDR3 sequence: CASSYFSGSPYEQYF. DNA for the CDR3: TGTGCCAGCAGTTACTTTAGCGGGAGTCCCTACGAGCAGTACTTC. V usage is TRBV6-5 and J usage is TRBJ2-7; 9 positions match TRBD2. This CDR3 comprises 15 residues. Trimming took 1 base from V and 2 from J; bases not matched to a gene: 3. CDR1 and CDR2 from the germline V gene are MNHEY and SVGAGI.

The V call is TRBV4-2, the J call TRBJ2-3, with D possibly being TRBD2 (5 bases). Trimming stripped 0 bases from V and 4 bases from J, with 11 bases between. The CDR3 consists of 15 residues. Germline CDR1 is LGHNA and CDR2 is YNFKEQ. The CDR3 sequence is CASSQEGPSPDTQYF. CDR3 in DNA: TGTGCCAGCAGCCAAGAAGGGCCTAGCCCAGATACGCAGTATTTT.

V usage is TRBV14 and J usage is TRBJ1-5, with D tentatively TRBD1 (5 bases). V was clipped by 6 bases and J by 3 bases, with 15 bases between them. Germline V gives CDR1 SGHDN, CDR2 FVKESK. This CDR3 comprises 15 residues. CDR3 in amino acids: CASSPTERDNQPQHF. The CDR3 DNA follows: TGTGCCAGCAGTCCGACAGAACGCGACAATCAGCCCCAGCATTTT.

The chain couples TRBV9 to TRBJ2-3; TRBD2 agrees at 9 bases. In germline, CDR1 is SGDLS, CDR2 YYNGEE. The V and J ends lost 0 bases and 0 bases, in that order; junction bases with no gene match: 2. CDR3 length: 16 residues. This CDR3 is CASSVEAGGSTDTQYF. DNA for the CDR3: TGTGCCAGCAGCGTAGAAGCGGGGGGCAGCACAGATACGCAGTATTTT.

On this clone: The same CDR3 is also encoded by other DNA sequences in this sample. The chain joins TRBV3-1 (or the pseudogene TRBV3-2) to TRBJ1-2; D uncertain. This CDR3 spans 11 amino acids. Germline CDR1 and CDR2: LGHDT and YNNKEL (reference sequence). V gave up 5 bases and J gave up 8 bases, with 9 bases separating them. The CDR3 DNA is TGTGCCAGCAGCTCCCGCGGAGGCTACACCTTC. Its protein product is CASSSRGGYTF.

DNA for the CDR3: TGTGCCAGCAGCTTGAACCAATTCAGCTCTGGAAACACCATATATTTT. Residues: CASSLNQFSSGNTIYF. The rearrangement joins TRBV5-5 to TRBJ1-3; D is uncertain. The V and J ends lost 1 base and 0 bases respectively, with 11 bases between them. This CDR3 has 16 amino acids. CDR1 is SGHKS and CDR2 is YYEKEE in the germline V gene (reference sequence).

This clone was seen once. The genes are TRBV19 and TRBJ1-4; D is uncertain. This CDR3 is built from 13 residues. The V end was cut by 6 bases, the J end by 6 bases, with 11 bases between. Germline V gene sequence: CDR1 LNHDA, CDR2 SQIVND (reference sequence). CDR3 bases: TGTGCCAGTAGCGGGATTTTGGATGAAAAACTGTTTTTT. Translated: CASSGILDEKLFF.

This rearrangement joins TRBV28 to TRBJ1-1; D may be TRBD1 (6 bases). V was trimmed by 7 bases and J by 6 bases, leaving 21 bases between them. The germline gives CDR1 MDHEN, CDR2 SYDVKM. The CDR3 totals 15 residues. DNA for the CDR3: TGTGCCAGCATCCCCCGCGGGGGCTGGGTCGCTGAAGCTTTCTTT. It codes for CASIPRGGWVAEAFF. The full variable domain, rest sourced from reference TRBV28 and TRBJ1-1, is DVKVTQSSRYLVKRTGEKVFLECVQDMDHENMFWYRQDPGLGLRLIYFSYDVKMKEKGDIPEGYSVSREKKERFSLILESASTNQTSMYLCASIPRGGWVAEAFFGQGTRLTVV.

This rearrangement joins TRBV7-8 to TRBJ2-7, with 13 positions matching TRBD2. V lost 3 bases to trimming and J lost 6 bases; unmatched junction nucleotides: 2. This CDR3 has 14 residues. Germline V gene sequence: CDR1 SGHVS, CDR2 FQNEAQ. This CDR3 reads CASSLGLAGLEQYF. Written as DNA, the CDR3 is TGTGCCAGCAGCTTGGGACTAGCGGGGCTCGAGCAGTACTTC.

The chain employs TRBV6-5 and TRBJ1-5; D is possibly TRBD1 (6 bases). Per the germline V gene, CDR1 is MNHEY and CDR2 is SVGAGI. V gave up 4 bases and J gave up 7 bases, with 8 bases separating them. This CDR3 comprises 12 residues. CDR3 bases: TGTGCCAGCAGTTTAGGGGGACAGCCCCAGCATTTT. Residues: CASSLGGQPQHF.

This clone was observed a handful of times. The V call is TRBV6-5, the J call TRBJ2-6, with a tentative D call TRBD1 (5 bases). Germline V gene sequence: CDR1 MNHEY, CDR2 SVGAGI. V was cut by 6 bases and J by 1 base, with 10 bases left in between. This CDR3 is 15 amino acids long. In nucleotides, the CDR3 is TGTGCCAGCAGATCGCAGGGTTCTGGGGCCAACGTCCTGACTTTC. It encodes CASRSQGSGANVLTF.